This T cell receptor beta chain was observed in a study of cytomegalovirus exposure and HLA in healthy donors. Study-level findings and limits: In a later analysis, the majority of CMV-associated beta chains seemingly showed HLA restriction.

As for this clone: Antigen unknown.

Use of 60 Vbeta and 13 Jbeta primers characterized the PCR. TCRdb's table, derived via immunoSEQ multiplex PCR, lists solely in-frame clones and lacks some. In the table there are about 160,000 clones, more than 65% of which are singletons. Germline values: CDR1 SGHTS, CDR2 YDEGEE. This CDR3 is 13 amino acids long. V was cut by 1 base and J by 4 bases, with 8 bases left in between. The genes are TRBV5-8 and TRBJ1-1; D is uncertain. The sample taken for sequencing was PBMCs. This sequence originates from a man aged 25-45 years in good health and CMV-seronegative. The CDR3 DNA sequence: TGTGCCAGCAGCTTGTCCTGGGCCACTGAAGCTTTCTTT. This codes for CASSLSWATEAFF.